This T cell receptor (beta chain) originates from a study of Ad26.COV2.S vaccination and SARS-CoV-2 variants. Study context: Doses of Ad26.COV2.S were injected into muscle once or twice, 56 days apart.

With regard to this clone: Its target is not known.

As for treatment: some 20 received Ad26.COV2.S at low or high dose, single or two shots; about five received placebo; per-sample allocation not given. Sample collection was performed on day 63 after the first vaccine or placebo injection. Study findings and constraints: There was a possibility that the TCR breadth and depth analyses underestimated total T cell responses. Those who received vaccine or placebo ended up with similar non-spike TCR breadth.

TCRdb keeps only in-frame clones here, not all; method: immunoSEQ multiplex PCR. The sample lists about 440,000 clones; about 92% were seen once. The CDR3 length is 15 residues. The V gene end was trimmed by 0 bases and the J gene end by 4 bases; junction bases not matched to a gene: 2. CDR1 and CDR2 (germline): SGHRS, YFSETQ. The origin of this receptor is a person between 18 and 60 years old who received the Ad26.COV2.S COVID-19 vaccine or a placebo. The chain joins TRBV5-1 to TRBJ2-2, with 8 bases that match TRBD2. The sample in question was peripheral blood, obtained in a trial of Ad26.COV2.S vaccine versus placebo. The CDR3 is CASSLEAGVTGELFF. The CDR3 region has the DNA TGCGCCAGCAGCTTGGAAGCGGGAGTCACCGGGGAGCTGTTTTTT.